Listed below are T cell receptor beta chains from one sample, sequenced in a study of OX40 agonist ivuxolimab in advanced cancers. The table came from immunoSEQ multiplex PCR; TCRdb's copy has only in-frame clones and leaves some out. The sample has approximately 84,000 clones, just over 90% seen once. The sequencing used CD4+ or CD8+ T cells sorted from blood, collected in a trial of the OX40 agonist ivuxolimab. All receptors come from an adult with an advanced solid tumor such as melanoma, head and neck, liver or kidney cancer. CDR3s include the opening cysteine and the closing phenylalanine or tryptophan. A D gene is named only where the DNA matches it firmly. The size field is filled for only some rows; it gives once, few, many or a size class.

cdr3_nt: TGCGCCAGCAGCTTTCAAAGGCAGGTGGCCGGGGAGCTGTTTTTT; cdr3_aa: CASSFQRQVAGELFF; j_call: TRBJ2-2; v_call: TRBV4-1; clone_size: .; d_call: .
cdr3_nt: TGTGCCAGCTACAGAGGGGGCAACTCTGGAAACACCATATATTTT; cdr3_aa: CASYRGGNSGNTIYF; j_call: TRBJ1-3; v_call: TRBV6-1; clone_size: few; d_call: TRBD1
cdr3_nt: TGTGCCAGCAGCTCACGGGACAGGGGCTACGAGCAGTACTTC; cdr3_aa: CASSSRDRGYEQYF; j_call: TRBJ2-7; v_call: TRBV7-2; clone_size: .; d_call: TRBD1
cdr3_nt: TGTGCCAGCAGCTTACAGGTGAACACTGAAGCTTTCTTT; cdr3_aa: CASSLQVNTEAFF; j_call: TRBJ1-1; v_call: TRBV7-9; clone_size: few; d_call: .
cdr3_nt: TGTGCCACCAGCAGAGATCTGGTCAGGACCGGGGAGCTGTTTTTT; cdr3_aa: CATSRDLVRTGELFF; j_call: TRBJ2-2; v_call: TRBV15; clone_size: .; d_call: .
cdr3_nt: TGTGCCAGCACCCAGGGGGGCGGGAGAAGACACGAGCAGTACTTC; cdr3_aa: CASTQGGGRRHEQYF; j_call: TRBJ2-7; v_call: TRBV28; clone_size: once; d_call: .
cdr3_nt: TGTGCCAGCAGACGAACCACTGAAGCTTTCTTT; cdr3_aa: CASRRTTEAFF; j_call: TRBJ1-1; v_call: TRBV2; clone_size: .; d_call: .
cdr3_nt: TGTGCCAGTAGTCCCTCCGGACAGGGGAACGCTGAAGCTTTCTTT; cdr3_aa: CASSPSGQGNAEAFF; j_call: TRBJ1-1; v_call: TRBV19; clone_size: once; d_call: TRBD1
cdr3_nt: TGTGCCAGCAGCCTCGACAATGAGCAGTTCTTC; cdr3_aa: CASSLDNEQFF; j_call: TRBJ2-1; v_call: TRBV5-8; clone_size: .; d_call: .
cdr3_nt: TGTGCCAGCAGGGGGCCGGGGTGGGAGCAGTACTTC; cdr3_aa: CASRGPGWEQYF; j_call: TRBJ2-7; v_call: TRBV6-6; clone_size: .; d_call: .
cdr3_nt: TGTGCCAGCAGTTTGGGCAGGGATTTCGATGAGCAGTTCTTC; cdr3_aa: CASSLGRDFDEQFF; j_call: TRBJ2-1; v_call: TRBV28; clone_size: .; d_call: .
cdr3_nt: TGTGCCAGCAGTTTTCGGACGGCGGTTGGCCACACCTTC; cdr3_aa: CASSFRTAVGHTF; j_call: TRBJ1-2; v_call: TRBV28; clone_size: .; d_call: .
cdr3_nt: TGCGCCAGCAGCCCTGGTTGGAGTGGCACTGAAGCTTTCTTT; cdr3_aa: CASSPGWSGTEAFF; j_call: TRBJ1-1; v_call: TRBV5-1; clone_size: .; d_call: .